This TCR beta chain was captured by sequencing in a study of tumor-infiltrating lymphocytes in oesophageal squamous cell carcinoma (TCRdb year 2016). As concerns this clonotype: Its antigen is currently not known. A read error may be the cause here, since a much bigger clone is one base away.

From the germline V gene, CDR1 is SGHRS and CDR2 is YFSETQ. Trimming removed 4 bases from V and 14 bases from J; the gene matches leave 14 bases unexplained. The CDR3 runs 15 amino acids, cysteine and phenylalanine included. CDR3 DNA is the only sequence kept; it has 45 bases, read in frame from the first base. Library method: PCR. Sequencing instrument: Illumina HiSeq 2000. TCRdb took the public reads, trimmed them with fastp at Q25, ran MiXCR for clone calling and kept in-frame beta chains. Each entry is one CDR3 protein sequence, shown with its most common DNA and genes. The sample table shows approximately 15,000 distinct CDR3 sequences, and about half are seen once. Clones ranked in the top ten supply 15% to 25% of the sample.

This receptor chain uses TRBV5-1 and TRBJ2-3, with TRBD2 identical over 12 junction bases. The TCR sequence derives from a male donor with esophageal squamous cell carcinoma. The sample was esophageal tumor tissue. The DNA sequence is TGCGCCAGCAGCGCACTAGCGGGAGGATCCGGGGAGCTGTATTTT. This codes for CASSALAGGSGELYF.